Shown below are 24 T cell receptor beta chains from a single sample sequenced in a study of blood T cell repertoires in COVID-19. Libraries were prepared by immunoSEQ multiplex PCR; TCRdb keeps only in-frame clonotypes and omits some of them. The sample records 130,000 to 150,000 clones, about four fifths being singletons. The material sequenced was peripheral blood. All receptors derive from a woman of 80 years or more with acute or convalescent COVID-19.

This chain joins TRBV29-1 and TRBJ2-1, with 14 bases lining up with TRBD2. V lost 7 bases to trimming and J lost 11 bases; unmatched junction nucleotides: 7. This CDR3 comprises 13 residues. The germline V gene has CDR1 SQVTM and CDR2 ANQGSEA. CDR3 protein: CSGEGLAGAKQFF. The CDR3 region has the DNA TGCAGCGGGGAGGGACTAGCGGGGGCCAAGCAGTTCTTC.

The chain couples TRBV2 to TRBJ2-5; TRBD1 might be the D (5 bases). This CDR3 comprises 16 residues. The germline V gene has CDR1 SNHLY and CDR2 FYNNEI. V lost 6 bases, J lost 2 bases, and 19 bases lay in between. CDR3 in DNA: TGTGCCAGCAGAGGGGATGTGGGAAGGGCTCAAGAGACCCAGTACTTC. Protein: CASRGDVGRAQETQYF. Looking up the rest from reference TRBV2 and TRBJ2-5 gives the full variable domain: EPEVTQTPSHQVTQMGQEVILRCVPISNHLYFYWYRQILGQKVEFLVSFYNNEISEKSEIFDDQFSVERPDGSNFTLKIRSTKLEDSAMYFCASRGDVGRAQETQYFGPGTRLLVL.

The CDR3 here is CASSSGGGEEPQHF. The DNA for the CDR3 is TGTGCCAGCAGTTCAGGGGGAGGCGAGGAGCCCCAGCATTTT. V gene TRBV6-5 combines with J gene TRBJ1-5, with 7 bases fitting TRBD1. V trimming: 4 bases; J trimming: 8 bases; junction bases outside the gene matches: 8. CDR3 length equals 14 residues. CDR1 is MNHEY, CDR2 SVGAGI, per germline.

V and J are TRBV9 and TRBJ1-1; D call uncertain. With 0 bases removed from V and 2 bases from J, the gap between germline ends came to 11 bases. CDR1 and CDR2 from the germline V gene are SGDLS and YYNGEE. This CDR3 has 15 residues. CDR3 nucleotides: TGTGCCAGCAGCGTAGCCAGCGTTCCAAACACTGAAGCTTTCTTT. It codes for CASSVASVPNTEAFF.

The V gene is TRBV6-1, the J gene TRBJ1-6; D ambiguous. Trimming left V 2 bases short and J 0 bases short, with 14 bases between. This CDR3 has 18 amino acids. In germline, CDR1 is MNHNS, CDR2 SASEGT. The CDR3 protein is CASSETSPGYSYNSPLHF. The CDR3 coding sequence is TGTGCCAGCAGTGAAACCTCACCGGGGTACTCCTATAATTCACCCCTCCACTTT.

The chain employs TRBV29-1 and TRBJ2-3, with TRBD2 identical over 7 bases. The CDR3 covers 15 residues. Looked up from germline, CDR1 is SQVTM and CDR2 is ANQGSEA. Germline trimming cut 6 bases from V and 1 base from J; bases unmatched to any gene: 10. The DNA for the CDR3 is TGCAGCGTCCGGAGGAGCGGGGTTGGCACAGATACGCAGTATTTT. This gives the protein CSVRRSGVGTDTQYF.

The chain uses TRBV6-5 and TRBJ1-2, with 8 nucleotides matching TRBD1. After removal of 6 bases from V and 8 bases from J, the junction contained 8 bases not matched to a gene. Germline lookup yields CDR1 MNHEY and CDR2 SVGAGI. The CDR3 spans 13 residues. The CDR3 sequence is CASRLGQALGYTF. CDR3 coding DNA: TGTGCCAGCAGACTGGGACAGGCCTTGGGCTACACCTTC.

This clone was detected once. The V and J genes are TRBV27 and TRBJ1-2; D is uncertain. Trimming removed 0 bases from V and 7 bases from J, with 12 bases in between. Germline V CDR1 and CDR2: MNHEY, SMNVEV (reference sequence). This CDR3 has 14 amino acids. CDR3 nucleotides: TGTGCCAGCAGTTTATCGCCAGGTCTCGGTGGCTACACCTTC. This gives the protein CASSLSPGLGGYTF.

This rearrangement joins TRBV7-9 to TRBJ2-1, with D maybe TRBD2 (6 bases). The CDR3 totals 19 residues. Trimming removed 2 bases from V and 0 bases from J, with 20 bases in between. Germline CDR1 SEHNR, CDR2 FQNEAQ (reference sequence). The CDR3 nucleotides read TGTGCCAGCAGCTTACCTCCCATCGGAGGGCTGAGCTCCTACAATGAGCAGTTCTTC. This gives the protein CASSLPPIGGLSSYNEQFF.

The V gene is TRBV2, the J gene TRBJ2-7; perhaps TRBD2 as D (6 bases). V was shortened by 6 bases and J by 6 bases, with 18 bases between the two germline ends. The CDR3 totals 14 residues. From germline, CDR1 is SNHLY and CDR2 FYNNEI. For the CDR3, the DNA is TGTGCCAGCAGATCTAGTAGCGGTGGGAGCGAGCAGTACTTC. Translated, it gives CASRSSSGGSEQYF.

The CDR3 DNA reads as TGTGCCAGCAGCCTAGGACAAATCTACGAGCAGTACTTC. Translating it yields CASSLGQIYEQYF. The rearrangement uses TRBV12-3 or TRBV12-4 and TRBJ2-7, with D maybe TRBD1 (5 bases). CDR3 length: 13 residues. V lost 6 bases and J 3 bases, leaving 12 bases between the germline ends.

This sequence joins TRBV6-2 or TRBV6-3 and TRBJ1-1; no clear D gene. V lost 0 bases and J lost 5, with 10 bases in between. From germline, CDR1 is MNHEY and CDR2 SVGEGT. The CDR3 has 14 residues. The CDR3 region has the DNA TGTGCCAGCAGTTACTCGGGGAGGCAGACTGAAGCTTTCTTT. This encodes CASSYSGRQTEAFF.

This chain uses TRBV7-9 with TRBJ1-1; D gene uncertain. In germline, CDR1 is SEHNR, CDR2 FQNEAQ (reference sequence). This CDR3 has 12 amino acids. Trimming took off 4 bases at V and 4 bases at J, with 7 bases between the two ends. The CDR3 here is CASSWGGTEAFF. The CDR3 nucleotides read TGTGCCAGCAGCTGGGGAGGCACTGAAGCTTTCTTT. The full variable domain, its missing parts supplied by reference TRBV7-9 and TRBJ1-1, is DTGVSQNPRHKITKRGQNVTFRCDPISEHNRLYWYRQTLGQGPEFLTYFQNEAQLEKSRLLSDRFSAERPKGSFSTLEIQRTEQGDSAMYLCASSWGGTEAFFGQGTRLTVV.

This rearrangement joins TRBV18 to TRBJ2-7; 7 bases agree with TRBD1. Germline values: CDR1 KGHSH, CDR2 LQKENI. V was pared by 4 bases and J by 5 bases, with 11 bases of the junction left unmatched. This CDR3 region has 15 residues. The CDR3 DNA reads as TGTGCCAGCTCACGCTCACGACAGGGTACGGACGAGCAGTACTTC. Protein product: CASSRSRQGTDEQYF.

This clone was picked up one time. The chain recombines TRBV6-2 or TRBV6-3 with TRBJ2-1, with 9 bases lining up with TRBD2. CDR3 length: 15 amino acids. Looked up from germline, CDR1 is MNHEY and CDR2 is SVGEGT. V gave up 1 base and J gave up 8 bases; unmatched junction bases: 6. DNA of the CDR3: TGTGCCAGCAGTTACTATGCGGGGGGGTTGGATGAGCAGTTCTTC. It encodes CASSYYAGGLDEQFF.

The chain combines TRBV18 with TRBJ2-7, with TRBD1 matching 8 bases. The CDR3 runs to 17 residues. Per germline, CDR1 KGHSH and CDR2 LQKENI. Germline trimming cut 3 bases from V and 3 bases from J; bases unmatched to any gene: 13. The CDR3 loop is CASSPVEALTGGYEQYF. CDR3 bases: TGTGCCAGCTCACCCGTGGAAGCTTTAACAGGGGGCTACGAGCAGTACTTC.

The rearrangement uses TRBV12-5 and TRBJ2-2; D remains unclear. V was trimmed by 2 bases and J by 2 bases, leaving 3 bases between them. The CDR3 length is 13 residues. Per the germline V gene, CDR1 is LGHNT and CDR2 is FRNRAP. CDR3 DNA: TGTGCTAGTGGTTTGACAAACACCGGGGAGCTGTTTTTT. As protein: CASGLTNTGELFF.

V usage is TRBV7-2 and J usage is TRBJ1-5; 8 nucleotides line up with TRBD1. This CDR3 contains 16 residues. V was pared by 5 bases and J by 0 bases, with 6 bases of the junction left unmatched. Germline CDR1 is SGHTA and CDR2 is FQGNSA. CDR3 residues: CASSPTGGFSNQPQHF. For the CDR3, the DNA is TGTGCCAGCAGCCCTACAGGGGGATTTAGCAATCAGCCCCAGCATTTT.

The V gene is TRBV11-1, the J gene TRBJ2-1; TRBD2 agrees at 8 bases. In germline, CDR1 is SGHAT, CDR2 FQDESV (reference sequence). Trimming cost V 5 bases and J 1 base; bases outside gene matches: 7. This CDR3 contains 16 residues. The CDR3 reads CASSLTAGGSYNEQFF. CDR3 coding DNA: TGTGCCAGCAGCCTAACCGCGGGAGGTTCCTACAATGAGCAGTTCTTC.

This chain joins TRBV5-1 and TRBJ2-3; weak D call: TRBD2 (5 bases). Germline V gene data show CDR1 as SGHRS and CDR2 as YFSETQ. This CDR3 is built from 13 residues. V was trimmed by 5 bases and J by 5 bases, leaving 12 bases between them. For the CDR3, the DNA is TGCGCCAGCAGGGAATGGGGAGAAGATACGCAGTATTTT. This sequence encodes CASREWGEDTQYF.

This chain joins TRBV27 and TRBJ2-7; 7 bases are shared with TRBD1. Germline V gene sequence: CDR1 MNHEY, CDR2 SMNVEV (reference sequence). V gave up 2 bases and J gave up 3 bases; unmatched junction bases: 7. The CDR3 consists of 15 residues. DNA for the CDR3: TGTGCCAGCAGTTTAGGAACAGGGGAAATCTACGAGCAGTACTTC. Translating gives CASSLGTGEIYEQYF.

The gene calls are TRBV14 and TRBJ1-4; 9 positions match TRBD1. The CDR3 is 16 amino acids. V lost 4 bases to trimming and J lost 2 bases; unmatched junction nucleotides: 5. The germline CDR1 and CDR2 sequences are SGHDN and FVKESK. CDR3 region: CASSPYRGPTNEKLFF. CDR3 nucleotide sequence: TGTGCCAGCAGCCCTTACAGGGGGCCCACTAATGAAAAACTGTTTTTT.

The CDR3 is CASSPHNLLGQAFF. CDR3 bases: TGTGCCAGCAGCCCACACAATCTTCTAGGCCAAGCTTTCTTT. The V gene is TRBV7-9, the J gene TRBJ1-1, with D hard to call. The CDR3 is 14 residues long. V was cut by 5 bases and J by 9 bases, with 19 bases left in between. Germline V gives CDR1 SEHNR, CDR2 FQNEAQ (reference sequence).

The chain couples TRBV6-6 to TRBJ1-1, with D perhaps TRBD1 (6 bases). V dropped 4 bases and J dropped 5 bases, with 8 bases sitting between them. Germline values: CDR1 MNHNY, CDR2 SVGAGI (reference sequence). This CDR3 is built from 12 residues. The CDR3 DNA follows: TGTGCCAGCAGTTGGGGGACAACTGAAGCTTTCTTT. It is translated as CASSWGTTEAFF.